These 5 T cell receptor beta chains were sequenced from one sample in a study of shared clonotypes between healthy human individuals (dated by TCRdb to about 2020). The library was prepared using the immunoSEQ multiplex PCR assay. TCRdb limited this immuneACCESS table to in-frame rearrangements with V and J called. A share of clones is missing; checked studies link under half to unresolved V genes, and the rest is unexplained. In all, the sample holds 2 million to 2.5 million clones, and roughly 93% of those were seen once. Under 0.45% of the sample belongs to the ten largest clones. The sample comprised naive CD4+ T cells from PBMCs. Interpreted using the paper, the cell subset or site label stands for: CD45RA+ positively selected. The origin of the receptors is a young man in good health. Some clones in this sample may be carry-over from other donors' samples.

V usage is TRBV27 and J usage is TRBJ2-7, with 10 nucleotides matching TRBD2. The germline V gene has CDR1 MNHEY and CDR2 SMNVEV (reference sequence). This CDR3 comprises 20 residues. J was trimmed by 3 bases and V by 2 bases; bases with no gene match: 19. Here the CDR3 DNA reads TGTGCCAGCAGTTTAGAACCCCCGGACGGAGCGGGAGGGCCCAGCTACGAGCAGTACTTC. Translated, it gives CASSLEPPDGAGGPSYEQYF.

The chain employs TRBV28 and TRBJ2-7, with 7 bases fitting TRBD1. The CDR3 spans 14 residues. From germline, CDR1 is MDHEN and CDR2 SYDVKM. Trimming cost V 5 bases and J 2 bases; bases outside gene matches: 6. DNA for the CDR3: TGTGCCAGCAGTCAAAGACAGGGACCCTACGAGCAGTACTTC. Translated, it gives CASSQRQGPYEQYF.

The chain combines TRBV5-7 with TRBJ2-2; D possibly uses TRBD1 or TRBD2 (5 bases each). TRBV5-7 is noted as an ORF with a role that remains uncertain. Between the trimmed V and J ends, which lost 2 bases and 6 bases, there was a span of 20 bases. This CDR3 region has 17 residues. The CDR3 DNA reads TGTGCCAGCAGCTTTTCCCGGGACCCCCGAGGATCCGGGGAGCTGTTTTTT. It encodes CASSFSRDPRGSGELFF.

The gene calls are TRBV28 and TRBJ1-5; TRBD1 is a possible D gene (5 bases). V lost 6 bases and J 0 bases, leaving 12 bases between the germline ends. The CDR3 is made up of 15 amino acids. Germline CDR1 and CDR2: MDHEN and SYDVKM. The CDR3 loop reads CASSSTVNSNQPQHF. CDR3 DNA sequence: TGTGCCAGCAGCTCGACAGTAAATAGCAATCAGCCCCAGCATTTT.

The J gene is TRBJ2-3, the V gene TRBV30; a weak D match, TRBD2 (6 bases). This CDR3 spans 14 amino acids. The germline V gene encodes CDR1 GTSNPN and CDR2 SVGIG (reference sequence). Trimming shortened V by 2 bases and J by 1 base, and 10 bases separated the two germline ends. In DNA, the CDR3 is TGTGCCTGGAGTATGGCTAGCGGCACAGATACGCAGTATTTT. This encodes CAWSMASGTDTQYF.